This T cell receptor (beta chain) appears in the sequencing data of a study of shared clonotypes between healthy human individuals. Trimming at V came to 1 base and at J to 3 bases, leaving 2 bases not matched to a gene. The CDR3 runs 15 residues. The germline CDR1 and CDR2 sequences are LGHNA and YNFKEQ. Repertoires were generated with immunoSEQ multiplex PCR, while TCRdb's copy carries only in-frame clones and drops some. The sample gives about 2.4 million clones, 90% to 95% of which show up once; more than 0.35% is in the top ten. Regarding the study as a whole: Sharing across several donors was seen in 4.5% to 6.5% of naive CD4 clonotypes.

With respect to this clone: The antigen is unknown.

The clonotype originates from a young man in good health. Some clones in this sample may be carry-over from other donors' samples. The J gene is TRBJ2-1, the V gene TRBV4-2, with 8 bases aligning to TRBD1. Sequenced material: naive CD4+ T cells from PBMCs. Subset reported: CD45RA+ positively selected. CDR3 sequence reads: CASSQGRGLYNEQFF. In nucleotides, the CDR3 is TGTGCCAGCAGCCAAGGCAGGGGGCTCTACAATGAGCAGTTCTTC.